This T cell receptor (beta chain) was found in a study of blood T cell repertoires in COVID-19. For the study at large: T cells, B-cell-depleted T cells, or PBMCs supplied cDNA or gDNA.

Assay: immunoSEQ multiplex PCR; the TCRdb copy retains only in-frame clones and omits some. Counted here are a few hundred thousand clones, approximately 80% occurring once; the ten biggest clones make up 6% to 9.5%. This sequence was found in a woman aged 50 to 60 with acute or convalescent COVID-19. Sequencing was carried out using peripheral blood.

The chain's CDR3 is CASSVGQANNEQFF. Here the CDR3 DNA reads TGTGCCAGCAGCGTGGGACAGGCTAACAATGAGCAGTTCTTC. The V call is TRBV11-3, the J call TRBJ2-1, with 8 bases fitting TRBD1. Germline V CDR1 and CDR2: SGHNT, YENEEA. The CDR3 extends over 14 amino acids. V trimming: 5 bases; J trimming: 5 bases; junction bases outside the gene matches: 5.